A selection of T cell receptor beta chains follows, all from one sample in a study of Ad26.COV2.S vaccination and SARS-CoV-2 variants. Method: immunoSEQ multiplex PCR; TCRdb's copy keeps in-frame clones and lacks some. This sample yields hundreds of thousands of clones, of which nearly 90% are seen a single time; about 2.4% belongs to the top ten. This specimen was peripheral blood, taken in a trial of Ad26.COV2.S vaccine versus placebo. The source is a person between 18 and 59 years old who received the Ad26.COV2.S COVID-19 vaccine or a placebo. Both conserved end residues are part of each CDR3. D genes are given only for firm matches. A row's size may be missing; if present it is once, few, many or a size class.

. TRBJ1-2 . TRBV10-3 TGTGCCACCGCTGTGGGGTTCAGTGGAAACTATGGCTACACCTTC CATAVGFSGNYGYTF
TRBD2 TRBJ2-1 . TRBV24-1 TGTGCCACCAGTGATCCGGGGACTAGCGGGGGGCGGACCTACAATGAGCAGTTCTTC CATSDPGTSGGRTYNEQFF
TRBD2 TRBJ2-7 . TRBV4-3 TGCGCCAGCAGCCGTGGCGGCGCGGGAGCCTACGAGCAGTACTTC CASSRGGAGAYEQYF
TRBD1 TRBJ2-1 . TRBV7-3 TGTGCCAGCAGCTTACAGGGACAGTACAATGAGCAGTTCTTC CASSLQGQYNEQFF
TRBD2 TRBJ2-3 . TRBV29-1 TGCAGCGTTGGGACTAGCGCTCCAGATACGCAGTATTTT CSVGTSAPDTQYF
. TRBJ2-1 . TRBV19 TGTGCCAGTAGTATTGCGGCGACGGCCTACAATGAGCAGTTCTTC CASSIAATAYNEQFF
. TRBJ1-5 . TRBV12-3/TRBV12-4 TGTGCCAGCACCTTGGGGGGGCAGCCCCAGCATTTT CASTLGGQPQHF
. TRBJ1-1 few TRBV19 TGTGCCAGTAGTATGAGAGGGGAGATAGTTGAAGCTTTCTTT CASSMRGEIVEAFF
. TRBJ2-1 . TRBV6-4 TGTGCCAGCAAGAGACACGTTCTTTACAATGAGCAGTTCTTC CASKRHVLYNEQFF
. TRBJ1-1 . TRBV20-1 TGCAGCAAATCGCGGGGGCAAGAAGCTTTCTTT CSKSRGQEAFF
TRBD1 TRBJ2-7 . TRBV7-2 TGTGCCAGCAGCCCCTACAGGGGTCGACAGTACTTC CASSPYRGRQYF
. TRBJ1-6 few TRBV4-3 TGCGCCAGCAGCCAAGAGGGCAGGGGATCACCCCTCCACTTT CASSQEGRGSPLHF
TRBD2 TRBJ2-1 . TRBV6-7 TGTGCCAGCAGTCGATTTAGCGGGGGCCTCAATGAGCAGTTCTTC CASSRFSGGLNEQFF
TRBD1 TRBJ1-4 . TRBV30 TGTGCCTGGAGGGGGACAGGGTCTGGTGAAAAACTGTTTTTT CAWRGTGSGEKLFF
TRBD1 TRBJ1-2 . TRBV27 TGTGCCAGCAGTATCTCGCCTGGACAGGGGGCTAATGGCTACACCTTC CASSISPGQGANGYTF
. TRBJ1-5 . TRBV6-2/TRBV6-3 TGTGCCAGCAGTTACGGGGGACATCCTAGCAATCAGCCCCAGCATTTT CASSYGGHPSNQPQHF
. TRBJ2-5 . TRBV5-1 TGCGCCAGCAGCTTGTTAGGCGGACTCAACCAAGAGACCCAGTACTTC CASSLLGGLNQETQYF
. TRBJ1-5 . TRBV19 TGTGCCAGTAGTAGCCAGTTTAGCAATCAGCCCCAGCATTTT CASSSQFSNQPQHF
. TRBJ2-3 . TRBV7-2 TGTGCCAGCAGCTTGGCCTCCTCGGGCGATACGCAGTATTTT CASSLASSGDTQYF
. TRBJ1-4 once TRBV7-2 TGTGCCAGCAGCACACGGGACTTTGCAACTAATGAAAAACTGTTTTTT CASSTRDFATNEKLFF
. TRBJ2-5 . TRBV6-5 TGTGCCAGCGGGCTACTAGGGTTGGAGACCCAGTACTTC CASGLLGLETQYF
. TRBJ2-2 . TRBV7-3 TGTGCCAGCAGCCCACGAGCACAGGGAAACACCGGGGAGCTGTTTTTT CASSPRAQGNTGELFF
TRBD1 TRBJ1-2 . TRBV4-3 TGCGCCAGCAGCCAGGACAGGACCGGAGAGGTCTATGGCTACACCTTC CASSQDRTGEVYGYTF
TRBD1 TRBJ1-3 few TRBV5-5 TGTGCCAGCAGCCGGGGACAGCCTAGATCTGGAAACACCATATATTTT CASSRGQPRSGNTIYF
TRBD2 TRBJ2-3 . TRBV5-1 TGCGCCAGCAGCTTGGGAAGTGGCGGGAGACCAGATACGCAGTATTTT CASSLGSGGRPDTQYF
. TRBJ2-7 . TRBV5-6 TGTGCCAGCAGCCGGGAAGGGAGACACTACGAGCAGTACTTC CASSREGRHYEQYF
. TRBJ1-1 . TRBV13 TGTGCCAGCAGCTTAAACACTGAAGCCTTCTTT CASSLNTEAFF
. TRBJ2-3 . TRBV7-2 TGTGCCAGCAGCTTATGGGCTCGGACAGATACGCAGTATTTT CASSLWARTDTQYF
TRBD1 TRBJ1-4 . TRBV5-1 TGCGCCAGCAGCCGAAGACAGGGTGGCGAAAAACTGTTTTTT CASSRRQGGEKLFF
TRBD1 TRBJ2-7 . TRBV10-3 TGTGCCATCAGTCAGTCGACAGGGGAGCAGTACTTC CAISQSTGEQYF
. TRBJ1-1 once TRBV2 TGTGCCAGCATCCTTACGCTCGAGAACACTGAAGCTTTCTTT CASILTLENTEAFF
. TRBJ2-3 . TRBV6-4 TGTGCCAGCAGTGACTCGGTGGGGGCCACAGATACGCAGTATTTT CASSDSVGATDTQYF
. TRBJ1-1 once TRBV2 TGTGCCAGCAGTGATGACCCCGCGCAGATAAAGACAGAGAACACTGAAGCTTTCTTT CASSDDPAQIKTENTEAFF
. TRBJ1-1 once TRBV4-3 TGCGCCAGCAGCCAAGAGGGGTTAAGGAACACTGAAGCTTTCTTT CASSQEGLRNTEAFF
. TRBJ1-2 few TRBV18 TGTGCCAGCTCCCTTAGAGACGGCGGCTACACCTTC CASSLRDGGYTF
. TRBJ2-6 . TRBV6-4 TGTGCCAGCAGTGACTACCGGGGCTCTGGGGCCAACGTCCTGACTTTC CASSDYRGSGANVLTF
. TRBJ1-5 . TRBV11-2 TGTGCCAGCAGCTTAGAGTGGGGCAGGGGCGAGCTCTATAGCAATCAGCCCCAGCATTTT CASSLEWGRGELYSNQPQHF
TRBD1 TRBJ1-2 . TRBV15 TGTGCCACCAGCAGTGCCCGGGACAGGGACGACGATGGCTACACCTTC CATSSARDRDDDGYTF
. TRBJ1-1 . TRBV3-1/TRBV3-2 TGTGCCAGCAGCCCCCACGGGGGTACTGAAGCTTTCTTT CASSPHGGTEAFF
TRBD2 TRBJ2-1 . TRBV7-9 TGTGCCAGCAGCTTAGCCCTAGCGGGAGAGGACAATGAGCAGTTCTTC CASSLALAGEDNEQFF
TRBD2 TRBJ2-3 . TRBV4-2 TGTGCCAGCAGCCCAACAGCGGGGGGGACAGATACGCAGTATTTT CASSPTAGGTDTQYF
TRBD1 TRBJ2-3 . TRBV9 TGTGCCAGCAGCCCGAGACAGGGATGGACAGATACGCAGTATTTT CASSPRQGWTDTQYF
TRBD2 TRBJ2-1 . TRBV3-1/TRBV3-2 TGTGCCAGCAGCCAAGTAGGTAGCGGGGGGAATGAGCAGTTCTTC CASSQVGSGGNEQFF
TRBD1 TRBJ1-1 . TRBV11-1 TGTGCCAGCAGCTGGACAGGGGAAACTGAAGCTTTCTTT CASSWTGETEAFF